Each of the 18 T cell receptor beta chains below was sequenced from the same sample in a study of shared clonotypes between healthy human individuals (dated by TCRdb to about 2020). Receptors were amplified or captured by the immunoSEQ multiplex PCR assay. Here the immuneACCESS table is served through TCRdb, limited to in-frame sequences with V and J called. Missing clones are a known gap in these copies; in checked studies unresolved V genes cover under half, and the rest lacks a known reason. Within this sample are around 350,000 clones, with 73% of them counted one time only. Of the sample, about 9.4% falls within the top ten clones. Sequenced: memory CD4+ T cells sorted from blood. The meaning of the sample's cell subset or site label: CD45RA-negative fraction. These receptors originate from a man aged 25-40 years in good health.

Of note for this clone: The same CDR3 can be traced to other DNA sequences in this sample. The chain links TRBV7-3 to TRBJ2-1, with 9 bases that match TRBD2. Looked up from germline, CDR1 is SGHTA and CDR2 is FQGTGA. The J segment lost 2 bases and the V segment lost 2 bases, leaving 4 bases of the junction unmatched. The CDR3 sequence is 16 residues long. DNA of the CDR3: TGTGCCAGCAGCTTATTGGCGGGAGGGCCCTACAATGAGCAGTTCTTC. This codes for CASSLLAGGPYNEQFF.

Only a few counts were recorded for this clone. The chain joins TRBV4-2 to TRBJ1-2, with D unclear. Trimming shortened V by 5 bases and J by 4 bases, and 14 bases separated the two germline ends. The CDR3 sequence is 14 residues long. The germline V gene encodes CDR1 LGHNA and CDR2 YNFKEQ. The CDR3 here is CASSFTSDPYGYTF. CDR3 DNA sequence: TGTGCCAGCAGCTTCACGTCGGACCCCTATGGCTACACCTTC.

Of note for this clone: Additional DNA sequences in this sample encode the identical CDR3. V is TRBV6-1 and J is TRBJ1-3; 8 nucleotides line up with TRBD1. There are 14 residues in the CDR3. The V gene's germline CDR1 is MNHNS and CDR2 SASEGT. V was pared by 4 bases and J by 3 bases, with 2 bases of the junction left unmatched. In nucleotides, the CDR3 is TGTGCCAGCAGTGGGACAGGGTATGGAAACACCATATATTTT. This codes for CASSGTGYGNTIYF.

The rearrangement links TRBV10-3 to TRBJ2-5, with TRBD2 matching 8 bases. The germline V gene encodes CDR1 ENHRY and CDR2 SYGVKD. The CDR3 contains 16 residues. Trimming removed 5 bases from V and 5 bases from J; junction bases left unmatched: 13. The CDR3 here is CAISRPDGSGTETQYF. CDR3 DNA: TGTGCCATCAGTCGCCCTGACGGTAGCGGGACGGAGACCCAGTACTTC.

This rearrangement joins TRBV28 to TRBJ1-1; 11 bases map to TRBD1. Looked up from germline, CDR1 is MDHEN and CDR2 is SYDVKM. J lost 1 base, V lost 10 bases, and 20 bases had no gene match. The CDR3 consists of 19 residues. CDR3 in DNA: TGTGCCAACGCCGAAGAGGAGGGACAGGGGGTGATTGCGAACACTGAAGCTTTCTTT. It is translated as CANAEEEGQGVIANTEAFF.

The genes are TRBV19 and TRBJ2-7; 9 bases line up with TRBD1. V gave up 3 bases and J gave up 4 bases; unmatched junction bases: 7. The CDR3 length is 15 residues. The germline V gene has CDR1 LNHDA and CDR2 SQIVND (reference sequence). The CDR3 DNA sequence: TGTGCCAGTAGTATCAGACAGGGGGGTTTATACGAGCAGTACTTC. Protein product: CASSIRQGGLYEQYF.

In regard to this clone: A far larger clone is one nucleotide away, so this likely arose from a read error. CDR3 amino acids: CASSDYEQYF. Here the CDR3 DNA reads TGTGCCAGCAGCGACTACGAGCAGTACTTC. J is TRBJ2-7 and V is TRBV6-1; D uncertain. The ends were cut back, 6 bases at V and 3 bases at J, with 3 bases in the middle. The CDR3 has 10 residues. The germline V gene encodes CDR1 MNHNS and CDR2 SASEGT.

The chain has TRBV6-4 and TRBJ2-1; 15 bases fit TRBD2. This CDR3 spans 16 amino acids. The germline CDR1 and CDR2 sequences are MRHNA and SNTAGT. J lost 7 bases, V lost 6 bases, and 7 bases had no gene match. This CDR3 reads CASSAGTSGRLNEQFF. In nucleotides, the CDR3 is TGTGCCAGCAGCGCGGGGACTAGCGGGAGGTTGAATGAGCAGTTCTTC.

The J gene is TRBJ2-2, the V gene TRBV18, with D hard to call. This CDR3 is 15 amino acids long. Trimming cost V 0 bases and J 3 bases, with 8 bases left between them. Germline lookup yields CDR1 KGHSH and CDR2 LQKENI. The CDR3 spells CASSPPPDDTGELFF. Here the CDR3 DNA reads TGTGCCAGCTCACCACCACCCGATGACACCGGGGAGCTGTTTTTT. Complete variable domain (other parts from reference TRBV18 and TRBJ2-2): NAGVMQNPRHLVRRRGQEARLRCSPMKGHSHVYWYRQLPEEGLKFMVYLQKENIIDESGMPKERFSAEFPKEGPSILRIQQVVRGDSAAYFCASSPPPDDTGELFFGEGSRLTVL.

This chain links TRBV6-6 with TRBJ1-5, with 9 bases aligning to TRBD1. CDR1 and CDR2 from the germline V gene are MNHNY and SVGAGI (reference sequence). The ends lost 5 bases at V and 7 bases at J; junction bases unmatched: 6. CDR3 length: 14 residues. CDR3 nucleotide sequence: TGTGCCAGCAGTACAGGGGGCGCCGAACAGCCCCAGCATTTT. Its protein is CASSTGGAEQPQHF.

This clone was detected many times. Other DNA sequences in the sample encode the same CDR3. The chain carries TRBV5-1 and TRBJ2-5; maybe TRBD1 (7 bases). The CDR3 has 15 amino acids. The V gene's germline CDR1 is SGHRS and CDR2 YFSETQ. Trimming removed 0 bases at V and 2 bases at J, with 11 bases between. The CDR3: CASSLAPGGQETQYF. As DNA, the CDR3 is TGCGCCAGCAGCTTGGCCCCAGGGGGGCAAGAGACCCAGTACTTC.

V and J are TRBV6-5 and TRBJ2-1; the match to TRBD2 covers 8 bases. This CDR3 has 15 amino acids. Looked up from germline, CDR1 is MNHEY and CDR2 is SVGAGI. J lost 6 bases, V lost 4 bases, and 8 bases had no gene match. The CDR3 is CASSSSWTSINEQFF. CDR3 DNA sequence: TGTGCCAGCAGTTCTTCCTGGACTAGCATCAATGAGCAGTTCTTC.

The V and J genes are TRBV11-2 and TRBJ2-7; 7 nucleotides align to TRBD1. With V trimmed by 5 bases and J by 2 bases, 6 bases remained unmatched. Germline assignment: CDR1 SGHAT and CDR2 FQNNGV. The CDR3 totals 14 residues. The CDR3 DNA reads as TGTGCCAGCAGCCCGCAGGGGGTAACCTACGAGCAGTACTTC. This encodes CASSPQGVTYEQYF.

This clone came up many times. This same CDR3 is encoded by further DNA sequences in the sample. The chain uses TRBV7-9 and TRBJ2-7; D possibly corresponds to TRBD2 (6 bases). Trimming pared 3 bases from V and 0 bases from J, leaving 9 bases between. CDR3 length: 14 amino acids. CDR1 and CDR2 (germline): SEHNR, FQNEAQ (reference sequence). The CDR3 protein is CASSFGGSSYEQYF. The CDR3 DNA follows: TGTGCCAGCAGCTTTGGAGGGAGCTCCTACGAGCAGTACTTC.

This rearrangement joins TRBV19 to TRBJ2-6; D might be TRBD1 or TRBD2, each matching 5 bases. The CDR3 covers 18 residues. Between the trimmed V and J ends, which lost 3 bases and 0 bases, there was a span of 15 bases. In germline, CDR1 is LNHDA, CDR2 SQIVND (reference sequence). The CDR3, as DNA: TGTGCCAGTAGTATGGGGGAACATCTTTCCTCTGGGGCCAACGTCCTGACTTTC. Its protein product is CASSMGEHLSSGANVLTF.

The CDR3 region is CASSPPGTGVTDTQYF. In nucleotides, the CDR3 is TGTGCCAGCTCACCACCGGGGACAGGGGTCACAGATACGCAGTATTTT. The rearrangement uses TRBV18 and TRBJ2-3, with 10 bases lining up with TRBD1. The CDR3 runs to 16 residues. CDR1 and CDR2 (germline): KGHSH, LQKENI. Trimming at V came to 0 bases and at J to 2 bases, leaving 2 bases not matched to a gene.

The rearrangement links TRBV19 to TRBJ1-5; 9 positions agree with TRBD1. Per germline, CDR1 LNHDA and CDR2 SQIVND (reference sequence). This CDR3 has 17 residues. J was trimmed by 4 bases and V by 5 bases; bases with no gene match: 12. The CDR3 coding sequence is TGTGCCAGTAGTTCCGGGACAGGGTTCTCCGGAAATCAGCCCCAGCATTTT. It translates to CASSSGTGFSGNQPQHF.

The DNA of the CDR3 is TGTGCCACCAGCGATACGGGACAGGGAAGGGCTGAAGCTTTCTTT. Its translation is CATSDTGQGRAEAFF. V and J are TRBV15 and TRBJ1-1; TRBD1 matches at 9 bases. V was pared by 5 bases and J by 6 bases, with 10 bases of the junction left unmatched. This CDR3 contains 15 residues. Germline V CDR1 and CDR2: LNHNV, YYDKDF (reference sequence).